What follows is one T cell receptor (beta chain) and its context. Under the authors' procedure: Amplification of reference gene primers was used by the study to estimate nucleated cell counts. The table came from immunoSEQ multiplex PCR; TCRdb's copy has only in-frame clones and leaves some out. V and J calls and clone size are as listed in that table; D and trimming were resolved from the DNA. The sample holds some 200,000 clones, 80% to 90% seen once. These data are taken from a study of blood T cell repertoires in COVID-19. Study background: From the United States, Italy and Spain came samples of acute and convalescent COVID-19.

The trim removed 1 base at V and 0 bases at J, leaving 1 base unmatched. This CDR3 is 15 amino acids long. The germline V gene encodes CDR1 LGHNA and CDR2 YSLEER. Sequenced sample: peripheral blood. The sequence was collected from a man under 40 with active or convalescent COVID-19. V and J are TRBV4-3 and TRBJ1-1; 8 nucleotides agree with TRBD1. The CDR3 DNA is TGCGCCAGCAGCCAAGGGACAGGGATGAACACTGAAGCTTTCTTT. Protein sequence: CASSQGTGMNTEAFF.